A single sample is the source of the 24 T cell receptor beta chains below, sequenced in a study of OX40 agonist ivuxolimab in advanced cancers. Library preparation employed the immunoSEQ multiplex PCR assay. Held by TCRdb, this immuneACCESS table contains in-frame sequences only and omits some clones. Under half of the omission traces to an unresolved V gene where checked; the cause of the rest is unknown. A total of 20,000 to 25,000 clones appear in this sample, around 77% of them only once. The ten largest account for around 13% of the sample. Here the sequenced sample was CD4+ or CD8+ T cells sorted from blood, taken in a trial of the OX40 agonist ivuxolimab. The receptor source for this set is an adult with an advanced solid tumor such as melanoma, head and neck, liver or kidney cancer.

The J gene is TRBJ1-1, the V gene TRBV7-3; 7 nucleotides agree with TRBD1. Germline V gene lookup returns CDR1 SGHTA and CDR2 FQGTGA. After removal of 5 bases from V and 0 bases from J, the junction contained 6 bases not matched to a gene. This CDR3 is 15 amino acids long. The CDR3 DNA reads TGTGCCAGCAGCCTTGGGACAGCGATGAACACTGAAGCTTTCTTT. Its translation is CASSLGTAMNTEAFF.

The V gene is TRBV6-5, the J gene TRBJ2-1; no clear D. CDR3 length: 12 residues. V was cut by 4 bases and J by 6 bases, with 7 bases left in between. Per the germline V gene, CDR1 is MNHEY and CDR2 is SVGAGI. Here the CDR3 reads CASSSHTNEQFF. The DNA of the CDR3 is TGTGCCAGCAGTTCACACACCAATGAGCAGTTCTTC.

The V gene is TRBV9, the J gene TRBJ2-3; D might be TRBD1 (6 bases). There are 16 residues in the CDR3. In germline, CDR1 is SGDLS, CDR2 YYNGEE. V lost 0 bases and J 2 bases, leaving 13 bases between the germline ends. CDR3 DNA sequence: TGTGCCAGCAGCGTAGTCTCCAGGGGCCTCACAGATACGCAGTATTTT. It is translated as CASSVVSRGLTDTQYF.

The chain combines TRBV5-1 with TRBJ2-5; the D gene is possibly TRBD1 (5 bases). Per germline, CDR1 SGHRS and CDR2 YFSETQ. The CDR3 totals 17 residues. With 4 bases removed from V and 1 base from J, the gap between germline ends came to 20 bases. The CDR3 loop reads CASSRNRSGIGQETQYF. The CDR3 DNA is TGCGCCAGCAGCCGCAACCGATCAGGGATCGGCCAAGAGACCCAGTACTTC.

V is TRBV4-1 and J is TRBJ2-1, with TRBD1 as a possible D gene (6 bases). Germline V gene sequence: CDR1 MGHRA, CDR2 YSYEKL. The CDR3 spans 19 residues. V shed 1 base and J shed 3 bases, with 22 bases lying between them. CDR3 region: CASSQGLFSLNRDYNEQFF. The CDR3 nucleotides are TGCGCCAGCAGCCAAGGGTTATTTTCCCTTAACAGGGACTACAATGAGCAGTTCTTC.

V and J are TRBV4-1 and TRBJ1-4; 10 bases are a match to TRBD1. The CDR3 extends over 15 amino acids. Per germline, CDR1 MGHRA and CDR2 YSYEKL. V lost 2 bases and J lost 7; bases outside the gene matches: 4. CDR3: CASSQTGTGAEKLFF. The CDR3 DNA reads as TGCGCCAGCAGCCAAACCGGGACAGGGGCTGAAAAACTGTTTTTT.

This clone has a single count. CDR3 amino acids: CASSQGEWERNQPQHF. The CDR3, as DNA: TGCGCCAGCAGCCAAGGAGAATGGGAGAGAAATCAGCCCCAGCATTTT. The chain couples TRBV4-1 to TRBJ1-5; D is ambiguous. Germline V lookup: CDR1 MGHRA, CDR2 YSYEKL. This CDR3 contains 16 residues. V was shortened by 1 base and J by 4 bases, with 14 bases between the two germline ends.

J is TRBJ2-3 and V is TRBV7-9; tentatively, D is TRBD2 (6 bases). Trimming cost V 7 bases and J 0 bases, with 14 bases left between them. Germline V lookup: CDR1 SEHNR, CDR2 FQNEAQ (reference sequence). The CDR3 extends over 15 amino acids. DNA of the CDR3: TGTGCCAGCAAGGGGTTACGGGGGAGCACAGATACGCAGTATTTT. Protein product: CASKGLRGSTDTQYF.

The chain couples TRBV6-5 to TRBJ1-2, with 7 bases lining up with TRBD1. J gave up 5 bases and V 6 bases, and 12 bases lay outside the gene matches. The CDR3 is made up of 15 amino acids. Germline lookup yields CDR1 MNHEY and CDR2 SVGAGI. CDR3 region: CASRKGEGAVYGYTF. In nucleotides, the CDR3 is TGTGCCAGCAGGAAAGGGGAGGGGGCCGTGTATGGCTACACCTTC.

The chain combines TRBV5-6 with TRBJ1-5, with D unclear. V was shortened by 4 bases and J by 0 bases, with 11 bases between the two germline ends. The CDR3 runs to 15 residues. Germline CDR1 reads SGHDT; CDR2 reads YYEEEE. CDR3: CASSPGSSSNQPQHF. The CDR3 nucleotides read TGTGCCAGCAGCCCCGGGTCAAGTAGCAATCAGCCCCAGCATTTT.

By proportion, this clone is medium-sized. The V and J genes are TRBV7-9 and TRBJ1-4, with 9 bases aligning to TRBD1. Trimming at V came to 5 bases and at J to 7 bases, leaving 8 bases not matched to a gene. Germline assignment: CDR1 SEHNR and CDR2 FQNEAQ (reference sequence). The length of the CDR3 is 15 residues. Here the CDR3 reads CASSLTGTGIEKLFF. The CDR3 DNA is TGTGCCAGCAGCCTAACCGGGACAGGGATTGAAAAACTGTTTTTT.

V usage is TRBV18 and J usage is TRBJ2-7; a possible D gene is TRBD1 (5 bases). CDR1 is KGHSH and CDR2 is LQKENI in the germline V gene. Trimming removed 2 bases at V and 0 bases at J, with 11 bases between. The CDR3 length is 15 residues. The CDR3 protein is CASSPSQDSSYEQYF. Written as DNA, the CDR3 is TGTGCCAGCTCACCATCACAGGATTCCTCCTACGAGCAGTACTTC.

This chain joins TRBV30 and TRBJ2-3, with 7 positions matching TRBD1. Per the germline V gene, CDR1 is GTSNPN and CDR2 is SVGIG (reference sequence). V gave up 5 bases and J gave up 6 bases; unmatched junction bases: 5. This CDR3 has 12 amino acids. For the CDR3, the DNA is TGTGCCTGGGACAGGGAATCTGATACGCAGTATTTT. Its translation: CAWDRESDTQYF.

The sample holds one count of this clone. V is TRBV7-6 and J is TRBJ2-7; tentatively, D is TRBD2 (5 bases). Between the trimmed V and J ends, which lost 3 bases and 1 base, there was a span of 10 bases. The V gene's germline CDR1 is SGHVS and CDR2 FNYEAQ. This CDR3 region has 14 residues. CDR3 region: CASSFGGLSYEQYF. CDR3 DNA sequence: TGTGCCAGCAGCTTTGGAGGTCTTTCCTACGAGCAGTACTTC.

The J gene is TRBJ2-2, the V gene TRBV7-3; 10 bases line up with TRBD1. V shed 3 bases, J shed 1 base, and the junction held 5 bases outside the gene matches. The CDR3 consists of 17 residues. Germline V lookup: CDR1 SGHTA, CDR2 FQGTGA. The CDR3 is CASSFTRDRGNTGELFF. In DNA, the CDR3 is TGTGCCAGCAGCTTTACCCGGGACAGGGGGAACACCGGGGAGCTGTTTTTT.

The chain has TRBV5-1 and TRBJ2-2, with 7 bases matching TRBD1. Trimming cost V 5 bases and J 1 base; bases outside gene matches: 8. The CDR3 totals 16 residues. Per germline, CDR1 SGHRS and CDR2 YFSETQ. The CDR3 protein is CASRDGTAKNTGELFF. The DNA for the CDR3 is TGCGCCAGCAGAGATGGGACAGCCAAGAACACCGGGGAGCTGTTTTTT. Using reference TRBV5-1 and TRBJ2-2 for the parts outside the CDR3, the full variable domain is KAGVTQTPRYLIKTRGQQVTLSCSPISGHRSVSWYQQTPGQGLQFLFEYFSETQRNKGNFPGRFSGRQFSNSRSEMNVSTLELGDSALYLCASRDGTAKNTGELFFGEGSRLTVL.

The rearrangement uses TRBV19 and TRBJ1-2; 11 nucleotides agree with TRBD1. J was trimmed by 6 bases and V by 7 bases; bases with no gene match: 4. This CDR3 is built from 13 residues. Germline V gives CDR1 LNHDA, CDR2 SQIVND (reference sequence). For the CDR3, the DNA is TGTGCCAGTACCTCGGACAGGGGGCATGGCTACACCTTC. Translation: CASTSDRGHGYTF.

The chain combines TRBV5-1 with TRBJ2-5, with 11 bases lining up with TRBD1. With 2 bases clipped from V and 2 bases from J, the junction kept 11 bases outside the gene matches. This CDR3 is built from 18 residues. Germline loops: CDR1 SGHRS, CDR2 YFSETQ. CDR3: CASSFPGTGGVGQETQYF. The CDR3 nucleotides are TGCGCCAGCAGCTTTCCCGGGACAGGGGGTGTTGGGCAAGAGACCCAGTACTTC.

V gene TRBV5-1 combines with J gene TRBJ2-7; possibly TRBD2 for D (6 bases). V lost 2 bases and J lost 2, with 11 bases in between. Germline V CDR1 and CDR2: SGHRS, YFSETQ. The CDR3 spans 14 residues. The CDR3 loop reads CASSLGGNTYEQYF. The CDR3 DNA reads as TGCGCCAGCAGCTTAGGAGGGAATACCTACGAGCAGTACTTC.

The genes are TRBV6-4 and TRBJ2-2; D gene uncertain. The V gene lost 0 bases and the J gene lost 8 bases, with 4 bases spanning the gap. Germline V lookup: CDR1 MRHNA, CDR2 SNTAGT. The CDR3 has 12 residues. The CDR3 DNA sequence: TGTGCCAGCAGTGACTCCCTGGGGGAGCTGTTTTTT. The encoded protein is CASSDSLGELFF.

This clone turned up a few times. The genes are TRBV27 and TRBJ2-7; 7 bases match TRBD1. CDR1 and CDR2 from the germline V gene are MNHEY and SMNVEV (reference sequence). V shed 3 bases and J 0 bases; nucleotides not matched to a gene: 8. There are 16 residues in the CDR3. CDR3 residues: CASSFHMTGSSYEQYF. The CDR3 DNA follows: TGTGCCAGCAGTTTCCATATGACAGGGTCCTCCTACGAGCAGTACTTC.

The V gene is TRBV30, the J gene TRBJ1-2; 7 bases are shared with TRBD1. Germline lookup yields CDR1 GTSNPN and CDR2 SVGIG (reference sequence). This CDR3 contains 13 residues. The trim removed 4 bases at V and 4 bases at J, leaving 6 bases unmatched. CDR3 sequence reads: CAWTGQDLYGYTF. The CDR3 DNA sequence: TGTGCCTGGACCGGACAGGACCTCTATGGCTACACCTTC.

The chain carries TRBV6-6 and TRBJ2-7; 8 bases line up with TRBD1. In germline, CDR1 is MNHNY, CDR2 SVGAGI (reference sequence). This CDR3 contains 16 residues. V shed 0 bases and J 3 bases; nucleotides not matched to a gene: 7. The CDR3 DNA sequence: TGTGCCAGCAGTTACTCCCGGACAGGGAGAGGCTACGAGCAGTACTTC. This encodes CASSYSRTGRGYEQYF.

This clone counts as medium-sized. This rearrangement joins TRBV5-1 to TRBJ1-6; 7 bases line up with TRBD1. With 0 bases clipped from V and 10 bases from J, the junction kept 7 bases outside the gene matches. CDR3 size: 15 residues. Germline V CDR1 and CDR2: SGHRS, YFSETQ. The CDR3 spells CASSLEGAGRSPLHF. CDR3 DNA: TGCGCCAGCAGCTTGGAGGGGGCAGGGAGGTCACCCCTCCACTTT.